This TCR beta chain came from a study of beta chain features in type 1 diabetes. Every bit of the isolated RNA underwent reverse transcription, so sequencing read expressed TCRB transcripts. Sequenced by immunoSEQ multiplex PCR; TCRdb stores in-frame clones only, minus some. This table holds around 500,000 clones, approximately 10% found once. V lost 5 bases and J lost 4, with 11 bases in between. CDR1 and CDR2 from the germline V gene are SNHLY and FYNNEI. The CDR3 is 13 residues long. It was one heparinised blood draw, averaging about 116 mL, that each donor gave. Purity exceeded 95% in all sorted populations. A remark on this clone: Its specificity is unknown.

General study findings and limits: Shorter templates might be favored by PCR, and equally so in patients and in controls. Whether TCRB rearrangement is influenced by HLA type was left unresolved in this analysis.

This chain connects TRBV2 to TRBJ1-2; D is perhaps TRBD1 (6 bases). Sequenced material: naive CD4+ T cells from blood. The sequence was obtained from a woman aged 18-29 years in good health. In nucleotides, the CDR3 is TGTGCCAGCAGTCCACAGGGCGGCTATGGCTACACCTTC. Its translation is CASSPQGGYGYTF.